This TCR beta chain was documented in a study of identical twins. Healthy Caucasians made up all donors. This clonotype was observed a handful of times. A universal primer site came from template switching; cDNA carried unique molecular identifiers. TCRdb re-called the 5' RACE reads through MiXCR, storing one row per CDR3 protein. The sample shows some 730,000 distinct CDR3 sequences, over 15% of them seen only once. CDR3 size: 15 residues. The V gene end was trimmed by 6 bases and the J gene end by 4 bases; junction bases not matched to a gene: 6. CDR1 is WSHSY and CDR2 is SAAADI in the germline V gene. These same data were also listed under a study on T cells expressing NK-cell markers. That report notes: In a few donors, dominant clonotypes made up about 28.3-65% of CD3+CD56-NKG2C+ cells.

The sample taken for sequencing was PBMCs. The chain carries TRBV10-2 and TRBJ1-1, with 12 bases aligning to TRBD1. The sequence came from a woman aged 18-29 years in good health. CDR3 protein: CASRGQGALGTEAFF. The CDR3 DNA is TGCGCCAGCAGGGGACAGGGGGCGCTTGGCACTGAAGCTTTCTTT.